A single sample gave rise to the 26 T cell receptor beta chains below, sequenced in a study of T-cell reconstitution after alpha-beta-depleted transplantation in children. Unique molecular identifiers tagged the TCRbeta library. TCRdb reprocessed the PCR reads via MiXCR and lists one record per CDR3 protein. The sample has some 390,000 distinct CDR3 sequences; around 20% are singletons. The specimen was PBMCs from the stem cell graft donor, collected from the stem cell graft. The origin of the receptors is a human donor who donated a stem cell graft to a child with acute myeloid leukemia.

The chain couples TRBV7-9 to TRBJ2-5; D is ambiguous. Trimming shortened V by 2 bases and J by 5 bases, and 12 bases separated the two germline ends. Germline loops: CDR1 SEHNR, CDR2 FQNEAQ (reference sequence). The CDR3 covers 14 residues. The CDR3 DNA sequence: TGTGCCAGCAGCTTATCGCTTTCCAGGGAGACCCAGTACTTC. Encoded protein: CASSLSLSRETQYF.

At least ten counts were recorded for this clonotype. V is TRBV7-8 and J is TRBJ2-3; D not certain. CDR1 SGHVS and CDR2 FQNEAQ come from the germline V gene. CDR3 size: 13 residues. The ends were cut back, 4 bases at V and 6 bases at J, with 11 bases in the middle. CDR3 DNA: TGTGCCAGCAGCTCGGACCGGGCGGATACGCAGTATTTT. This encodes CASSSDRADTQYF.

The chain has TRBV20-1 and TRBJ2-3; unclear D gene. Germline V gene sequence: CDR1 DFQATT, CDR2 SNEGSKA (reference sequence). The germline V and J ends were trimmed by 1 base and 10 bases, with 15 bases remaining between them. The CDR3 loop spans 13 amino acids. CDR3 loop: CSARVGPRPPQYF. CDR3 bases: TGCAGTGCTAGAGTAGGGCCCCGTCCCCCGCAGTATTTT.

The CDR3 DNA reads TGTGCTAGTGGTGCTAGCGGGAGTCAAAATGAGCAGTTCTTC. Its protein product is CASGASGSQNEQFF. This sequence joins TRBV12-5 and TRBJ2-1; TRBD2 matches 10 bases. J was trimmed by 7 bases and V by 5 bases; bases with no gene match: 5. Germline loops: CDR1 LGHNT, CDR2 FRNRAP. CDR3 length: 14 residues.

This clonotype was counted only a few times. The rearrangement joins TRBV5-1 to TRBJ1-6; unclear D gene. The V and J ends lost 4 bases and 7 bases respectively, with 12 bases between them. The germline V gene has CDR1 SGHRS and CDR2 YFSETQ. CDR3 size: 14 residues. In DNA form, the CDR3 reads TGCGCCAGCAGCCTTGACATAGCCAATTCACCCCTCCACTTT. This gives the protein CASSLDIANSPLHF. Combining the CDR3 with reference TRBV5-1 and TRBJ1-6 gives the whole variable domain KAGVTQTPRYLIKTRGQQVTLSCSPISGHRSVSWYQQTPGQGLQFLFEYFSETQRNKGNFPGRFSGRQFSNSRSEMNVSTLELGDSALYLCASSLDIANSPLHFGNGTRLTVT.

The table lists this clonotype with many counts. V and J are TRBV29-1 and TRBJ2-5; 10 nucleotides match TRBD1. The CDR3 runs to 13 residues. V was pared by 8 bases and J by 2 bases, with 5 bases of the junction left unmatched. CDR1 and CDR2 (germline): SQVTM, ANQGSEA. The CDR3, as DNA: TGCAGCTCTAGACAGGGGGCGCAAGAGACCCAGTACTTC. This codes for CSSRQGAQETQYF.

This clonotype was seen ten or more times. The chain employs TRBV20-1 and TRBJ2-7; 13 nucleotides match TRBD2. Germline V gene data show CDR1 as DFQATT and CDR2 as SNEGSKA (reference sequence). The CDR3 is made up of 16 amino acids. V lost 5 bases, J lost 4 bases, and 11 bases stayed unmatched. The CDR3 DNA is TGCAGTGCTCAGGGTCCGGGACTAGCGGGAAAGTACGAGCAGTACTTC. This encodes CSAQGPGLAGKYEQYF.

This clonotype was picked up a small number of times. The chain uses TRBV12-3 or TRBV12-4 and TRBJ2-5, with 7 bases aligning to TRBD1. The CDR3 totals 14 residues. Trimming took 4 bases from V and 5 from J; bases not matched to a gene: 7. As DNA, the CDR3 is TGTGCCAGCAGTTCCAGGGGGTTCGGGGAGACCCAGTACTTC. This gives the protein CASSSRGFGETQYF.

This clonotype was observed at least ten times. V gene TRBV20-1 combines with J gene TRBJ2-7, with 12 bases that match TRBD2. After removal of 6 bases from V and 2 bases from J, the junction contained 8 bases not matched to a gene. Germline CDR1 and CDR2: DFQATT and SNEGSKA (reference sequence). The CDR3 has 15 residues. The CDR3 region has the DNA TGCAGTGCACTAAGGACTAGCGGGGTTACCTACGAGCAGTACTTC. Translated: CSALRTSGVTYEQYF.

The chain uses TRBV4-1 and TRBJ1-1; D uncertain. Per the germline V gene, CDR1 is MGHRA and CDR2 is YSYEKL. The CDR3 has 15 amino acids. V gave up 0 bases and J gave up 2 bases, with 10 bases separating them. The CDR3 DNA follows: TGCGCCAGCAGCCAAGATGGAGGTGGAAACACTGAAGCTTTCTTT. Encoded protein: CASSQDGGGNTEAFF.

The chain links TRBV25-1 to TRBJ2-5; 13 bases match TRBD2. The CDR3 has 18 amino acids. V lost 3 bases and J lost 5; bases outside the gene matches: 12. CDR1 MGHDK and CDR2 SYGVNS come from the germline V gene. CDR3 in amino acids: CASSEAGLAGAATETQYF. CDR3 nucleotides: TGTGCCAGCAGTGAGGCTGGACTAGCGGGAGCCGCAACGGAGACCCAGTACTTC.

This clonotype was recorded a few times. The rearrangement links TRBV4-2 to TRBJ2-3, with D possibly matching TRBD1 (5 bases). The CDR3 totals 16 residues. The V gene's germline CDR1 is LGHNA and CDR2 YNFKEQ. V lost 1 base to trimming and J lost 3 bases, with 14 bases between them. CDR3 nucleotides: TGTGCCAGCAGCCAAGTTGTTGCGGCAGGGACAGATACGCAGTATTTT. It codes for CASSQVVAAGTDTQYF.

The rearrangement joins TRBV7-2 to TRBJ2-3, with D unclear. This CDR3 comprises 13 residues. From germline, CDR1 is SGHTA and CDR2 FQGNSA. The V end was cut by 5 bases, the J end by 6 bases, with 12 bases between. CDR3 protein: CASSIPNADTQYF. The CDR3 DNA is TGTGCCAGCAGCATACCAAACGCGGATACGCAGTATTTT. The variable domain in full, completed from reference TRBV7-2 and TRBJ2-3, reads GAGVSQSPSNKVTEKGKDVELRCDPISGHTALYWYRQSLGQGLEFLIYFQGNSAPDKSGLPSDRFSAERTGGSVSTLTIQRTQQEDSAVYLCASSIPNADTQYFGPGTRLTVL.

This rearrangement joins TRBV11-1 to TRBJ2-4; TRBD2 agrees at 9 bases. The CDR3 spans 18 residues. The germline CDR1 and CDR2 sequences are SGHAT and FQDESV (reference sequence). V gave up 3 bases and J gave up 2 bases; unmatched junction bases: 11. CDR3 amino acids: CASSFLSSGDPSKNIQYF. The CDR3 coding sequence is TGTGCCAGCAGCTTCCTTTCTAGCGGGGACCCCTCCAAAAACATTCAGTACTTC.

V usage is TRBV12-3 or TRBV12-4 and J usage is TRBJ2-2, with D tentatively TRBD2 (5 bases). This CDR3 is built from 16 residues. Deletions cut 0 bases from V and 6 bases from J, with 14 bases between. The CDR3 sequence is CASSLAEEAQAGELFF. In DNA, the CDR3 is TGTGCCAGCAGTTTAGCGGAGGAGGCCCAGGCCGGGGAGCTGTTTTTT.

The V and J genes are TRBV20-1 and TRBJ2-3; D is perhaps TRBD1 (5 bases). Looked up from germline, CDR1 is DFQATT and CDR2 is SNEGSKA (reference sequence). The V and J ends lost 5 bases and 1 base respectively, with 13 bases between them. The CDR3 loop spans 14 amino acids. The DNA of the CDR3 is TGCAGTGCTCTTAGGGGTTTCCGCACAGATACGCAGTATTTT. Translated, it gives CSALRGFRTDTQYF.

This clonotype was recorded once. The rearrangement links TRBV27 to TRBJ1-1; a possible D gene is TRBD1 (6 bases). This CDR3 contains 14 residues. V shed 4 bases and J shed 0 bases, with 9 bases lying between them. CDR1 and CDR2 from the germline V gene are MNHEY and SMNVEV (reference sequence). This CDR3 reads CASSSPGVNTEAFF. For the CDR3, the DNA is TGTGCCAGCAGTTCCCCAGGGGTGAACACTGAAGCTTTCTTT.

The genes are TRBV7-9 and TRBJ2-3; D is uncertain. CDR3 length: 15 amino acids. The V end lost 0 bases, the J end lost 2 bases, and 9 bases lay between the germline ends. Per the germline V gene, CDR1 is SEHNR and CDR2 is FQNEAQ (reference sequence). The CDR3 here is CASSLADRATDTQYF. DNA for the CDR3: TGTGCCAGCAGCTTAGCGGACCGGGCCACAGATACGCAGTATTTT.

DNA for the CDR3: TGTGCCAGCAGCTTTCAGATGAACACTGAAGCTTTCTTT. It is translated as CASSFQMNTEAFF. The chain carries TRBV7-6 and TRBJ1-1; D remains ambiguous. Trimming stripped 3 bases from V and 0 bases from J, with 5 bases between. The CDR3 is 13 residues long. Germline V gene data show CDR1 as SGHVS and CDR2 as FNYEAQ.

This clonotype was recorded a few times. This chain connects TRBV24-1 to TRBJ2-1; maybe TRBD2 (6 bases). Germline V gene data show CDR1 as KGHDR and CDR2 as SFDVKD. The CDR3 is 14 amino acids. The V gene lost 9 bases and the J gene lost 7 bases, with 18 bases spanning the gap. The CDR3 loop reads CATSKPREPNEQFF. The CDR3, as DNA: TGTGCCACCTCGAAGCCGCGGGAACCAAATGAGCAGTTCTTC.

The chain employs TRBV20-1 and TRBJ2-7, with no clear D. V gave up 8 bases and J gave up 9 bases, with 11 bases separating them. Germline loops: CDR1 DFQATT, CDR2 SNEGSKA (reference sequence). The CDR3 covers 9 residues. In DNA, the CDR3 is TGCAGTCCCCGGACGGGGCAGTACTTC. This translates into CSPRTGQYF.

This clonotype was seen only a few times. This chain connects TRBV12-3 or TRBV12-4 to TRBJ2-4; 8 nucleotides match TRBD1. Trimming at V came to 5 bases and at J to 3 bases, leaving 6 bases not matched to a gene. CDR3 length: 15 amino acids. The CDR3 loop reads CASSPTGGIKNIQYF. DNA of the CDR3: TGTGCCAGCAGTCCCACAGGGGGTATCAAAAACATTCAGTACTTC.

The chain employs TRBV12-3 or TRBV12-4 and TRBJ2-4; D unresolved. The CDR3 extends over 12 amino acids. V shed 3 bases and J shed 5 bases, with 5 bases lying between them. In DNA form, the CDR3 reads TGTGCCAGCAGTTTCCCAGAAAACATTCAGTACTTC. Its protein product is CASSFPENIQYF.

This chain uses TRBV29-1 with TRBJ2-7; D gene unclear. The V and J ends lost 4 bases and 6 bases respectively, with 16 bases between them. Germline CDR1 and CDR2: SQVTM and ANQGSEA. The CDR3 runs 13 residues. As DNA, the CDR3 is TGCAGCGTTGTCACTGGGGTCCATGCCGAGCAGTACTTC. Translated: CSVVTGVHAEQYF.

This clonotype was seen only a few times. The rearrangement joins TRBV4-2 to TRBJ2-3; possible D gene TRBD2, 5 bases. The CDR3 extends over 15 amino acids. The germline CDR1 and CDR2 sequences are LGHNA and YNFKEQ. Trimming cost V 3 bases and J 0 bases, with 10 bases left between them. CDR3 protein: CASSHQADSTDTQYF. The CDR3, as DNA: TGTGCCAGCAGCCACCAAGCGGATAGCACAGATACGCAGTATTTT.

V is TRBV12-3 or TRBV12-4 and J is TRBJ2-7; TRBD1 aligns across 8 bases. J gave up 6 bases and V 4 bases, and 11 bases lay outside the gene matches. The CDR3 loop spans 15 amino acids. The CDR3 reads CASSYFTGTGSEQYF. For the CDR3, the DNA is TGTGCCAGCAGTTACTTCACCGGGACAGGTAGCGAGCAGTACTTC.